The clone carrying this T cell receptor beta chain turned up a few times. The target antigen is unknown. This record comes from a study of T-cell memory formation after mild COVID-19. Regarding the study as a whole: Specificity for SARS-CoV-2 was not confirmed among the second-wave clones peaking on day 37.

5'RACE primed at constant segments yielded TCR alpha and TCR beta cDNA libraries bearing sample barcodes and UMIs. TCRdb called the 5' RACE reads again in MiXCR, with one record for every CDR3 protein. This repertoire shows almost 550,000 distinct CDR3 sequences, around 20% found once; its top ten account for around 13%. V shed 4 bases and J 2 bases; nucleotides not matched to a gene: 2. CDR1 and CDR2 (germline): SQVTM, ANQGSEA. The CDR3 has 13 residues. The gene calls are TRBV29-1 and TRBJ1-1; 9 nucleotides agree with TRBD1. This clonotype originated in an adult woman who had mild COVID-19 (a few samples of this study predate the infection). Cell type and time point are not known. Source material: PBMCs or a T cell subset sorted from them (not recorded which). The CDR3 DNA reads TGCAGCGTTGGGACAGGGGATAACACTGAAGCTTTCTTT. Protein product: CSVGTGDNTEAFF.